These T cell receptor beta chains were read from a single sample in a study of blood T cell repertoires in COVID-19. TCRdb's table, derived via immunoSEQ multiplex PCR, lists solely in-frame clones and lacks some. Of 100,000 to 150,000 clones listed, around 86% are singletons. Specimen: peripheral blood. These receptors originate from a man in his forties or fifties with active or convalescent COVID-19. The CDR3 runs from the conserved cysteine through the conserved F or W. Each record gives: clone size, V gene, J gene, D gene, CDR3 DNA, CDR3 protein. A D gene is named only where the DNA matches it firmly. The size field is filled for only some rows; it gives once, few, many or a size class.

>.|TRBV5-1|TRBJ1-2|.
TGCGCCAGCAGCTCCGCGACAGGTTCAATGGATGGCTACACCTTC
CASSSATGSMDGYTF
>.|TRBV7-2|TRBJ1-2|TRBD1
TGTGCCAGCAGCTTAGACAGGGGGCTTGCCTATGGCTACACCTTC
CASSLDRGLAYGYTF
>once|TRBV9|TRBJ2-5|TRBD2
TGTGCCAGCAGCGGCCGACTAGCCGGGAAAGAGACCCAGTACTTC
CASSGRLAGKETQYF
>.|TRBV3-1/TRBV3-2|TRBJ2-3|TRBD2
TGTGCCAGCAGAACGGGGGGGAGCACAGATACGCAGTATTTT
CASRTGGSTDTQYF
>.|TRBV23-1|TRBJ1-3|TRBD1
TGCGCCACACTACGCGACAGGGCCTCGGTAAGAAACACCATATATTTT
CATLRDRASVRNTIYF
>.|TRBV29-1|TRBJ1-5|.
TGCAGCGTTTCTCTGGGAGGGACGGAGGGTCAGCCCCAGCATTTT
CSVSLGGTEGQPQHF
>.|TRBV15|TRBJ2-3|TRBD2
TGTGCCACCAGCTGGTCGGGACTAGCGTCAGATACGCAGTATTTT
CATSWSGLASDTQYF
>.|TRBV4-1|TRBJ1-1|.
TGCGCCAGCAGCCCAGTCGGGTTGAAGGGGGTTTTGAACACTGAAGCTTTCTTT
CASSPVGLKGVLNTEAFF
>.|TRBV5-1|TRBJ1-1|TRBD1
TGCGCCAGCAGCTCCTACAGGGGGTCCGTGAACACTGAAGCTTTCTTT
CASSSYRGSVNTEAFF
>.|TRBV2|TRBJ2-4|TRBD2
TGTGCCAGCAGCGCGCGGACTAGCGGGGGGGGCAAAAACATTCAGTACTTC
CASSARTSGGGKNIQYF
>.|TRBV3-1/TRBV3-2|TRBJ1-1|.
TGTGCCAGCAGCCACGGGGATGGCACTGAAGCTTTCTTT
CASSHGDGTEAFF
>once|TRBV5-1|TRBJ2-1|TRBD1
TGCGCCAGCAGCGCCACCGGGACAGGGATTAAGGAGCAGTTCTTC
CASSATGTGIKEQFF
>.|TRBV5-1|TRBJ1-6|.
TGCGCCAGCAGCTTGGAATCCCCTCGAGAGCGTTCACCCCTCCACTTT
CASSLESPRERSPLHF
>.|TRBV5-1|TRBJ2-1|.
TGCGCCAGCAGCTTGGCCGGACAGTCGAACAATGAGCAGTTCTTC
CASSLAGQSNNEQFF
>.|TRBV3-1/TRBV3-2|TRBJ1-1|.
TGTGCCAGCAGCCAAGCCGTCAGGACTAACACTGAAGCTTTCTTT
CASSQAVRTNTEAFF
>.|TRBV15|TRBJ2-1|.
TGTGCCACCAGCATACAGTATTTTTACAATGAGCAGTTCTTC
CATSIQYFYNEQFF
>.|TRBV5-4|TRBJ1-2|.
TGTGCCAGCAGCATAAACACCCCGTCTAACTATGGCTACACCTTC
CASSINTPSNYGYTF
>few|TRBV7-3|TRBJ2-1|TRBD1
TGTGCCAGCAGCTCGGGGGACAGGGGGACCAATGAGCAGTTCTTC
CASSSGDRGTNEQFF
>.|TRBV18|TRBJ1-1|.
TGTGCCAGCTCACCACGGGGCCTGAACACTGAAGCTTTCTTT
CASSPRGLNTEAFF
>.|TRBV28|TRBJ2-1|TRBD1
TGTGCCAGCAGTTTAGACAGGGGGGCGGACGATGAGCAGTTCTTC
CASSLDRGADDEQFF
>.|TRBV4-3|TRBJ2-7|TRBD2
TGCGCCAGCAGCCAAGAATCGGGGGGATACGAGCAGTACTTC
CASSQESGGYEQYF
>.|TRBV6-5|TRBJ1-3|.
TGTGCCAGCAGTTCACAGTTCTCTGGAAACACCATATATTTT
CASSSQFSGNTIYF
>.|TRBV6-2/TRBV6-3|TRBJ1-5|.
TGTGCCAGCAGTTACTCGTTAGGGGGAGGGAGCGGCAATCAGCCCCAGCATTTT
CASSYSLGGGSGNQPQHF
>.|TRBV6-2/TRBV6-3|TRBJ1-2|.
TGTGCCAGCATCCCCCGGGGGGGGGCTAACTATGGCTACACCTTC
CASIPRGGANYGYTF
>.|TRBV29-1|TRBJ1-2|TRBD1
TGCAGCGCATCGGCGGGGACAGGGATTTTCTACACCTTC
CSASAGTGIFYTF
>once|TRBV19|TRBJ2-4|.
TGTGCCAGTAGTACCTTGCCTACAGAAAACATTCAGTACTTC
CASSTLPTENIQYF
>.|TRBV6-5|TRBJ2-7|TRBD1
TGTGCCAGCAGTAAACCAGGGGGCTCCTACGAGCAGTACTTC
CASSKPGGSYEQYF
>.|TRBV7-9|TRBJ1-1|TRBD1
TGTGCCAGCAGCTTTCTGGACAGGGAGAGAGACTTT
CASSFLDRERDF
>.|TRBV3-1/TRBV3-2|TRBJ2-7|TRBD2
TGTGCCAGCAGCCAGGTGTCTAGCGGGTCCGAGCAGTACTTC
CASSQVSSGSEQYF
>.|TRBV2|TRBJ2-2|TRBD1
TGTGCCAGCAGCGCCGGGACAGCCTACACCGGGGAGCTGTTTTTT
CASSAGTAYTGELFF
>.|TRBV3-1/TRBV3-2|TRBJ1-1|.
TGTGCCAGCAGCCGGACACAGGCCACTGAAGCTTTCTTT
CASSRTQATEAFF
>.|TRBV5-1|TRBJ1-5|.
TGCGCCAGCAGCTTGGGGGGCTCCGGGTCAGATCAGCCCCAGCATTTT
CASSLGGSGSDQPQHF
>.|TRBV18|TRBJ1-1|.
TGTGCCAGCTCACCCCGCCTAACGAACACTGAAGCTTTCTTT
CASSPRLTNTEAFF
>.|TRBV12-5|TRBJ2-3|TRBD2
TGTGCTAGTGGTTTGGACCCGGGACTAGCATCGGTTAGAAATACGCAGTATTTT
CASGLDPGLASVRNTQYF
>.|TRBV3-1/TRBV3-2|TRBJ2-7|TRBD1
TGTGCCAGCAGCCGAGAGACAGGGGGTCCCTACGAGCAGTACTTC
CASSRETGGPYEQYF
>once|TRBV4-1|TRBJ2-7|.
TGCGCCAGCAGCATAGGGGGTTCCTACGAGCAGTACTTC
CASSIGGSYEQYF
>.|TRBV5-1|TRBJ2-5|TRBD2
TGCGCCAGCTGGATCACGTCCTCGGGCGGGGGAGAGACCCAGTACTTC
CASWITSSGGGETQYF